The present T cell receptor (beta chain) was sequenced within a study of T cells after yellow fever vaccination. Whole-study results and caveats: Post-booster repertoires again held most primary-vaccination clones (96% CD4, approximately 90% CD8). Just a small share of clonotypes turned up in the CD4 compartment as well as the CD8 compartment.

Notes on this clonotype: What it recognizes is unknown.

TCRdb re-called the 5' RACE reads with MiXCR, one entry per CDR3 protein. Of hundreds of thousands of distinct CDR3 sequences detected, about 13% appear once; the ten largest clones hold more than 13%. The CDR3 extends over 14 amino acids. Germline-derived CDR1 and CDR2 are DFQATT and SNEGSKA (reference sequence). V dropped 1 base and J dropped 5; count of bases not matched to a gene: 7. The chain employs TRBV20-1 and TRBJ1-1; 7 bases are a match to TRBD1. The sequence was collected from a man aged 30-40 years who received the YFV17D yellow fever vaccine. The sequencing here drew on PBMCs, taken on the day of the yellow fever booster vaccination. CDR3 DNA: TGCAGTGCTAGAGGCGGACAGGAAAGGACTGAAGCTTTCTTT. Translated, it gives CSARGGQERTEAFF.